A single sample gave rise to the 17 T cell receptor beta chains below, sequenced in a study of T cells after yellow fever vaccination. TCRdb re-derived calls from the 5' RACE reads in MiXCR, one entry per CDR3 protein. The sample lists some 300,000 distinct CDR3 sequences, roughly 3.5% occurring once. Sample: PBMCs, taken on the day of the yellow fever booster vaccination. These receptors were taken from a man between 18 and 35 years old who received the YFV17D yellow fever vaccine.

This clonotype was observed at least ten times. The gene calls are TRBV28 and TRBJ2-1, with 8 nucleotides matching TRBD1. The V segment lost 7 bases and the J segment 4 bases; nucleotides outside the gene matches: 9. This CDR3 is built from 15 residues. Germline CDR1 and CDR2: MDHEN and SYDVKM. The CDR3 spells CASTLQGAGYNEQFF. The CDR3 bases are TGTGCCAGCACCCTCCAGGGGGCGGGGTACAATGAGCAGTTCTTC.

Only a few counts were recorded for this clonotype. This rearrangement joins TRBV4-1 to TRBJ1-6; TRBD1 agrees at 11 bases. The CDR3 totals 16 residues. Germline V gives CDR1 MGHRA, CDR2 YSYEKL. The V segment lost 3 bases and the J segment 9 bases; nucleotides outside the gene matches: 7. For the CDR3, the DNA is TGCGCCAGCAGCCAGAGGTTCGGGACAGGGGGTTCACCCCTCCACTTT. It encodes CASSQRFGTGGSPLHF.

This clonotype was seen at least ten times. This chain joins TRBV6-2 or TRBV6-3 and TRBJ2-1, with D perhaps matching TRBD1 (6 bases). CDR3 size: 13 residues. The ends were cut back, 8 bases at V and 4 bases at J, with 12 bases in the middle. Germline V lookup: CDR1 MNHEY, CDR2 SVGEGT. In nucleotides, the CDR3 is TGTGCCAGCTCGGACAGACCATACAATGAGCAGTTCTTC. It translates to CASSDRPYNEQFF.

The table lists this clonotype with many counts. The chain has TRBV28 and TRBJ2-7; D assignment may be TRBD1 or TRBD2 (5 bases each). CDR3 length equals 13 residues. Germline lookup yields CDR1 MDHEN and CDR2 SYDVKM. The V end was cut by 4 bases, the J end by 3 bases, with 10 bases between. The CDR3 here is CASSSWDDYEQYV. CDR3 DNA: TGTGCCAGCAGTTCCTGGGACGACTACGAGCAGTACGTC.

Ten or more counts support this clonotype. The V and J genes are TRBV29-1 and TRBJ2-1; D gene uncertain. V lost 7 bases to trimming and J lost 6 bases, with 19 bases between them. The germline V gene has CDR1 SQVTM and CDR2 ANQGSEA. This CDR3 has 14 residues. CDR3: CSARLGLHRNEQFF. In DNA form, the CDR3 reads TGCAGCGCCCGACTTGGGTTGCATCGCAATGAGCAGTTCTTC.

This clonotype was recorded many times. The J gene is TRBJ2-7, the V gene TRBV5-6, with D perhaps matching TRBD2 (7 bases). CDR3 length: 15 residues. The germline V and J ends were trimmed by 3 bases and 0 bases, with 13 bases remaining between them. Germline V lookup: CDR1 SGHDT, CDR2 YYEEEE. In DNA form, the CDR3 reads TGTGCCAGCAGCTCTGGGGGGGGCCCCTCCTACGAGCAGTACGTC. Its protein product is CASSSGGGPSYEQYV.

This clonotype showed up many times. The chain uses TRBV20-1 and TRBJ1-5, with 10 bases lining up with TRBD1. Per the germline V gene, CDR1 is DFQATT and CDR2 is SNEGSKA (reference sequence). The CDR3 is made up of 15 amino acids. J gave up 2 bases and V 3 bases, and 4 bases lay outside the gene matches. The CDR3 DNA reads TGCAGTGCTAGGGGGGACAGGGGCGGCAATCAGCCCCAGCATTTT. Translating gives CSARGDRGGNQPQHF.

This clonotype has at least ten counts. The J gene is TRBJ2-7, the V gene TRBV6-6; no definite D call. The CDR3 extends over 14 amino acids. Germline V gene lookup returns CDR1 MNHNY and CDR2 SVGAGI (reference sequence). Trimming stripped 4 bases from V and 4 bases from J, with 14 bases between. CDR3 sequence: CASSLPGPVYEQYF. The CDR3 DNA follows: TGTGCCAGCAGTTTACCCGGGCCGGTATACGAGCAGTACTTC.

This clonotype was recorded at least ten times. The rearrangement uses TRBV10-3 and TRBJ1-3; D is perhaps TRBD1 (6 bases). Trimming stripped 8 bases from V and 0 bases from J, with 11 bases between. CDR3 length: 14 residues. The germline CDR1 and CDR2 sequences are ENHRY and SYGVKD. This CDR3 reads CAIGQHISGNTIYF. The CDR3 coding sequence is TGTGCCATCGGACAGCATATCTCTGGAAACACCATATATTTT.

In this sample, this clonotype turned up many times. The chain recombines TRBV7-6 with TRBJ1-2, with TRBD1 identical over 8 bases. The germline gives CDR1 SGHVS, CDR2 FNYEAQ. Trimming removed 5 bases from V and 8 bases from J; junction bases left unmatched: 13. The CDR3 has 15 residues. For the CDR3, the DNA is TGTGCCAGCAGCCCGATGGCAGGGGGCGCTGGGGGCTACACCTTC. Translation: CASSPMAGGAGGYTF.

There are many counts of this clonotype. The chain carries TRBV7-8 and TRBJ1-1; TRBD1 agrees at 9 bases. V shed 5 bases, J shed 4 bases, and the junction held 8 bases outside the gene matches. In germline, CDR1 is SGHVS, CDR2 FQNEAQ. This CDR3 has 15 amino acids. The CDR3 DNA follows: TGTGCCAGCAGCGACCGGACAGGGGTTAGCACTGAAGCTTTCTTT. It yields the protein CASSDRTGVSTEAFF. The full variable domain, its missing parts supplied by reference TRBV7-8 and TRBJ1-1, is GAGVSQSPRYKVAKRGQDVALRCDPISGHVSLFWYQQALGQGPEFLTYFQNEAQLDKSGLPSDRFFAERPEGSVSTLKIQRTQQEDSAVYLCASSDRTGVSTEAFFGQGTRLTVV.

The chain is built from TRBV6-5 and TRBJ1-2, with 10 bases matching TRBD1. The CDR3 sequence is 15 residues long. CDR1 and CDR2 (germline): MNHEY, SVGAGI. V lost 6 bases and J lost 4; bases outside the gene matches: 8. The CDR3 region is CASSPSGQGSYGYTF. CDR3 nucleotide sequence: TGTGCCAGCAGCCCCTCGGGACAGGGGTCCTATGGCTACACCTTC.

This clonotype has a count of ten or more. The V gene is TRBV7-8, the J gene TRBJ2-3, with 9 nucleotides matching TRBD1. Per the germline V gene, CDR1 is SGHVS and CDR2 is FQNEAQ. The CDR3 contains 13 residues. With V trimmed by 7 bases and J by 5 bases, 4 bases remained unmatched. The CDR3 is CASMWDRVDTQYF. For the CDR3, the DNA is TGTGCCAGCATGTGGGACAGGGTAGATACGCAGTATTTT.

This clonotype was seen repeatedly, ten times or more. This sequence joins TRBV7-2 and TRBJ2-3; TRBD2 aligns across 12 bases. V shed 2 bases, J shed 4 bases, and the junction held 16 bases outside the gene matches. The CDR3 length is 20 residues. Germline CDR1 and CDR2: SGHTA and FQGNSA. The DNA for the CDR3 is TGTGCCAGCAGCTTAATGTACCGTCTAGCGGGGGGGGAAGCTGCAGATACGCAGTATTTT. It yields the protein CASSLMYRLAGGEAADTQYF.

This sequence joins TRBV6-6 and TRBJ2-3, with D perhaps matching TRBD1 or TRBD2 (5 bases each). V was pared by 2 bases and J by 6 bases, with 9 bases between. This CDR3 comprises 13 residues. Germline lookup yields CDR1 MNHNY and CDR2 SVGAGI (reference sequence). The CDR3 region has the DNA TGTGCCAGCAGTTACGGGACGTTGGATACGCAGTATTTT. This encodes CASSYGTLDTQYF.

In this sample, this clonotype turned up many times. The genes are TRBV11-2 and TRBJ1-2; 7 nucleotides line up with TRBD1. V trimming: 0 bases; J trimming: 8 bases; junction bases outside the gene matches: 6. Per the germline V gene, CDR1 is SGHAT and CDR2 is FQNNGV. The CDR3 is 14 residues long. The CDR3 region is CASSLDRTGSGYTF. The DNA of the CDR3 is TGTGCCAGCAGCTTAGACCGGACAGGATCGGGCTACACCTTC. Variable domain in full (rest from reference TRBV11-2 and TRBJ1-2): EAGVAQSPRYKIIEKRQSVAFWCNPISGHATLYWYQQILGQGPKLLIQFQNNGVVDDSQLPKDRFSAERLKGVDSTLKIQPAKLEDSAVYLCASSLDRTGSGYTFGSGTRLTVV.

V is TRBV30 and J is TRBJ2-7; the D gene could be TRBD1 or TRBD2 (6 bases each). Germline V gene sequence: CDR1 GTSNPN, CDR2 SVGIG (reference sequence). Trimming pared 5 bases from V and 7 bases from J, leaving 18 bases between. The CDR3 contains 13 residues. The CDR3 DNA follows: TGTGCCTGGGCAAAGGGACTCAGGGGAGAGCAGTACTTC. Translation: CAWAKGLRGEQYF.